This T cell receptor (beta chain) was found in a study of T cell clones after liver transplantation. Study-level background: In this trial, immunosuppression withdrawal was attempted within 2 years of liver transplant. Graft-donor-reactive sequences were compared with third-party-reactive TCRbeta sequences from pre-transplant mixed lymphocyte reactions.

Sorting of unstimulated PBMCs yielded separate CD3+CD4+ and CD3+CD8+ fractions. Germline-derived CDR1 and CDR2 are SGHRS and YFSETQ. V lost 0 bases and J 6 bases, leaving 9 bases between the germline ends. This CDR3 spans 13 amino acids. Measured with immunoSEQ multiplex PCR; TCRdb has only the in-frame clones, and not every one. The data contain about 80,000 clones, about 82% of them seen just once; the ten biggest clones take up about 0.52%. Study-wide points: Post-transplant, graft-donor-reactive CD4 TCRbeta sequences in blood dropped significantly in most of the 8 subjects.

A word on this clone: Its antigen is undetermined.

The sequenced sample was CD4+ T cells from blood, obtained almost 47 months after liver transplant. V is TRBV5-1 and J is TRBJ1-1; possible D gene TRBD1, 5 bases. The receptor was isolated from a human patient who received a liver transplant. Some T cells may arise from the graft donor. CDR3 protein: CASSLERGAEAFF. In DNA form, the CDR3 reads TGCGCCAGCAGCTTGGAACGGGGGGCTGAAGCTTTCTTT.